This TCR beta chain was documented in a study of blood T cells in healthy people across ages. With 0 bases clipped from V and 7 bases from J, the junction kept 10 bases outside the gene matches. Germline-derived CDR1 and CDR2 are SQVTM and ANQGSEA. CDR3 length equals 15 residues. The study, taken as a whole, reports: Underestimates were what the diversity estimates from one million T cells were considered to be. Long-lived donors had more naive CD4+ cells and higher diversity than aged donors.

About this clonotype: Antigen unknown.

PCR was performed a second time for roughly 7 to 12 cycles using a sample-barcoded 5' primer and a J-beta primer mix. Each cDNA molecule carried a tag from a template-switch adaptor that contained 12 random nucleotides. From the 5' RACE reads, TCRdb called clonotypes with MiXCR, one entry per CDR3 protein. This sample has 550,000 to 750,000 distinct CDR3 sequences, with over 20% found just once. The chain recombines TRBV29-1 with TRBJ2-5; 8 bases are shared with TRBD1. Sequencing was carried out using blood. The sequence was collected from a man in his 70s in good health. The CDR3 DNA is TGCAGCGTTGAAGATAACAGGGGGGTCCGTGGGACCCAGTACTTC. This codes for CSVEDNRGVRGTQYF.